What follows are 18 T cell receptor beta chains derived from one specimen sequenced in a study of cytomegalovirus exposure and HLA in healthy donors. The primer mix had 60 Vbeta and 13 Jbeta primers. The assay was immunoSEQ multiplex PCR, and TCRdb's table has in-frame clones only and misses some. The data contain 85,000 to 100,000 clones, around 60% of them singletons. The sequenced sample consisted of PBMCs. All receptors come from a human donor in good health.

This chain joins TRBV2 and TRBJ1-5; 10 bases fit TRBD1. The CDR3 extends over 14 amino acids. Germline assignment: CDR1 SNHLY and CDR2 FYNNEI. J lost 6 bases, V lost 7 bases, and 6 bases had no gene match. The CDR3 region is CASTSTGGAQPQHF. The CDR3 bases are TGTGCCAGCACTTCGACAGGGGGCGCTCAGCCCCAGCATTTT.

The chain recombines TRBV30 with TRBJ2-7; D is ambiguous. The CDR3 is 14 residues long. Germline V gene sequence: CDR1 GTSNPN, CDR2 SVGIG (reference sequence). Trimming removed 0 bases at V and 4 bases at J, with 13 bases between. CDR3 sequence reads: CAWSVFGSAYEQYF. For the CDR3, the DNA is TGTGCCTGGAGTGTATTTGGCAGTGCTTACGAGCAGTACTTC.

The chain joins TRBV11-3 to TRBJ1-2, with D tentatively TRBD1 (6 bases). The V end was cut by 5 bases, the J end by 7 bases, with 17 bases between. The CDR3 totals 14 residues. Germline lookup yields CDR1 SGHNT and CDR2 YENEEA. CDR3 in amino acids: CASSPRGRGRGYTF. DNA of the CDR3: TGTGCCAGCAGCCCAAGGGGCAGGGGTCGTGGCTACACCTTC.

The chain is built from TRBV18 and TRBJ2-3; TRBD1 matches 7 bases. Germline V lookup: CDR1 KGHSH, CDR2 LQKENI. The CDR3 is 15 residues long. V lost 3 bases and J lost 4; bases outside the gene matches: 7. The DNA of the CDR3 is TGTGCCAGCTCACCTGGACAGGACATTTCAGATACGCAGTATTTT. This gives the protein CASSPGQDISDTQYF.

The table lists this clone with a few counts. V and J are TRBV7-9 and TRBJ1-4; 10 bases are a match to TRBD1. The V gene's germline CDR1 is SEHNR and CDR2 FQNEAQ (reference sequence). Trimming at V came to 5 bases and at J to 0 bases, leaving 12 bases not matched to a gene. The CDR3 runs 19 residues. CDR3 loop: CASSPNRDRGTATNEKLFF. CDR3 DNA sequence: TGTGCCAGCAGCCCGAACCGGGACAGGGGAACCGCAACTAATGAAAAACTGTTTTTT.

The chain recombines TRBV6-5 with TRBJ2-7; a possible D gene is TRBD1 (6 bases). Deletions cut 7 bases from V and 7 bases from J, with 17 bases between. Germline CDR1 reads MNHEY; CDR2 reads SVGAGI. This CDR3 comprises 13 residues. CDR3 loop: CASKGTHAREQYF. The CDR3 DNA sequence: TGTGCCAGCAAAGGGACACATGCACGGGAGCAGTACTTC.

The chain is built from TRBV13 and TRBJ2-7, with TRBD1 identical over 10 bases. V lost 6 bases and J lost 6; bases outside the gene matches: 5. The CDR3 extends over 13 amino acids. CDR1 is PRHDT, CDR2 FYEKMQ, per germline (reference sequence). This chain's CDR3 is CASSTGTGVEQYF. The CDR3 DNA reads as TGTGCCAGCAGTACAGGGACAGGGGTCGAGCAGTACTTC.

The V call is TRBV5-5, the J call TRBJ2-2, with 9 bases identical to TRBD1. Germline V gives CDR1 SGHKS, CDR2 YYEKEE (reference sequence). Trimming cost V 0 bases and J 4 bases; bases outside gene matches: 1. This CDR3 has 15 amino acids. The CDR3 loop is CASSLVTGGTGELFF. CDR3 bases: TGTGCCAGCAGCTTGGTGACAGGGGGCACCGGGGAGCTGTTTTTT.

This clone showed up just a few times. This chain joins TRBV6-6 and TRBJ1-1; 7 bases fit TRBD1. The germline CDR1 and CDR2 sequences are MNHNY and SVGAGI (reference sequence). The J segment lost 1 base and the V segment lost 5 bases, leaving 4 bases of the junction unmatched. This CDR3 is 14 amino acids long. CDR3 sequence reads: CASSTRTGNTEAFF. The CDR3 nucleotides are TGTGCCAGCAGTACTAGGACAGGGAACACTGAAGCTTTCTTT.

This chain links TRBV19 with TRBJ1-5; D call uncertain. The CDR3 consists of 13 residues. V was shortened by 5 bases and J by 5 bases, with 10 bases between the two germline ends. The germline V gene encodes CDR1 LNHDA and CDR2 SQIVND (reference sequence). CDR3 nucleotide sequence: TGTGCCAGTAGTGATGACAAAGATCAGCCCCAGCATTTT. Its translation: CASSDDKDQPQHF.

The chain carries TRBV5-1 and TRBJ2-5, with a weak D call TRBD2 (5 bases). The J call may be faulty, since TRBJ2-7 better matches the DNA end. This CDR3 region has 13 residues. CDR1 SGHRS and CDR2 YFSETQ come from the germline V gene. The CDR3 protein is CASSMGSTYEQYF. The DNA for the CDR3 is TGCGCCAGCAGTATGGGGAGCACCTACGAGCAGTACTTC.

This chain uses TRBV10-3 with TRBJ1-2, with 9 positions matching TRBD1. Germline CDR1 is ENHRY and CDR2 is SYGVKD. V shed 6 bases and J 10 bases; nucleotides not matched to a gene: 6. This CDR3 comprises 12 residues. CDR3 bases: TGTGCCATCAGAGGACAGGGGAGGTTCTACACCTTC. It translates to CAIRGQGRFYTF.

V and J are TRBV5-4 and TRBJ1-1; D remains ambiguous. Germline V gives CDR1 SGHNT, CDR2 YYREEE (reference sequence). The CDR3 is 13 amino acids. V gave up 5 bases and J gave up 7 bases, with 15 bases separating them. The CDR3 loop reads CASSIGGTNEAFF. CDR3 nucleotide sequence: TGTGCCAGCAGTATCGGCGGTACCAATGAAGCTTTCTTT.

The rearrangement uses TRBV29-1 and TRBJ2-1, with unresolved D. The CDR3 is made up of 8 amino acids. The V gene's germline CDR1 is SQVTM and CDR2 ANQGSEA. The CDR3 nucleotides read TGCACCACCGAGGAGCAGTTCTTC. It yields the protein CTTEEQFF.

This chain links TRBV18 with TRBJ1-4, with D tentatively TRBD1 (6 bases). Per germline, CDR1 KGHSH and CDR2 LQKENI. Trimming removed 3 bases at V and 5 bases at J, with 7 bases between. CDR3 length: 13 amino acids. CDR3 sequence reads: CASSPGQNEKLFF. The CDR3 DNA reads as TGTGCCAGCTCACCTGGACAGAATGAAAAACTGTTTTTT.

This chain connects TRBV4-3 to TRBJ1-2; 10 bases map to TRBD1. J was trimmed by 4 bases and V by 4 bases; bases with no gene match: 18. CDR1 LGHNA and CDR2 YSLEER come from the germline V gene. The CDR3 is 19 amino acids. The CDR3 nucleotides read TGCGCCAGCAGCCCACGCACCGGGACAGGGGAAACGAGTTTCTATGGCTACACCTTC. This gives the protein CASSPRTGTGETSFYGYTF.

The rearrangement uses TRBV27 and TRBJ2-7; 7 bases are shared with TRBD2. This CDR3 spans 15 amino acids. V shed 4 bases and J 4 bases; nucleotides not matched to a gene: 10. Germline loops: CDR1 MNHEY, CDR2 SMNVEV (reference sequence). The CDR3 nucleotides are TGTGCCAGCAGTTCCATTAGCGGGTTTCCGTACGAGCAGTACTTC. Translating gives CASSSISGFPYEQYF.

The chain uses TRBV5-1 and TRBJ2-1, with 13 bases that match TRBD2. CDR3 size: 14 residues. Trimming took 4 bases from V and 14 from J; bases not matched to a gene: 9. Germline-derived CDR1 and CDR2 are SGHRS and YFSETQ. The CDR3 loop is CASSVTSGGADKFF. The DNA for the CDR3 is TGCGCCAGCAGCGTTACTAGCGGGGGGGCCGATAAGTTCTTC.